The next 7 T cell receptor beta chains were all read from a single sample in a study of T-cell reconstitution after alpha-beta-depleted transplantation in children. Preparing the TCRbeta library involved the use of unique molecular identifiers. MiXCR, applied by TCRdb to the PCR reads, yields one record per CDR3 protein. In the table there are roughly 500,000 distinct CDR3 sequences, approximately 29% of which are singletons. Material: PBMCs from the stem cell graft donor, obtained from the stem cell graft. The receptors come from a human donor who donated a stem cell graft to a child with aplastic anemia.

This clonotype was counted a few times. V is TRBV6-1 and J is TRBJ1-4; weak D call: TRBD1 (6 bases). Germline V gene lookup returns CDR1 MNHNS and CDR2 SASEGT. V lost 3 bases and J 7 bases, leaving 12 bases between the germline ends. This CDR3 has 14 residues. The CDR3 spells CASSDRGWGEKLFF. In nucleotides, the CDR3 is TGTGCCAGCAGTGACAGGGGTTGGGGTGAAAAACTGTTTTTT.

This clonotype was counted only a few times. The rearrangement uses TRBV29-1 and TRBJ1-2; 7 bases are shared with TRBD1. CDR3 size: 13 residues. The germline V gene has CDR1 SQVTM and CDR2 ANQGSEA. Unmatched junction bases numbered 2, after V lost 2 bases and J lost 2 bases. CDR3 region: CSVEHRGNYGYTF. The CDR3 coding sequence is TGCAGCGTTGAACACAGGGGAAACTATGGCTACACCTTC.

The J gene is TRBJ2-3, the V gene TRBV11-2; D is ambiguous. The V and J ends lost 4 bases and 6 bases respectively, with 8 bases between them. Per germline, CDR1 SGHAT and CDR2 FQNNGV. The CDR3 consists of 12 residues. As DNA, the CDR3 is TGTGCCAGCAGCTCTTTTGCGGATACGCAGTATTTT. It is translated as CASSSFADTQYF.

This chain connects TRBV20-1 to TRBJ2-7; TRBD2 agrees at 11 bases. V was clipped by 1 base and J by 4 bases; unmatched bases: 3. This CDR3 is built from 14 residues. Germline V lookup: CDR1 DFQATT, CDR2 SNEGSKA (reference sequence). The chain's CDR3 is CSARGLAGLYEQYF. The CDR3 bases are TGCAGTGCTAGAGGACTAGCGGGACTGTACGAGCAGTACTTC.

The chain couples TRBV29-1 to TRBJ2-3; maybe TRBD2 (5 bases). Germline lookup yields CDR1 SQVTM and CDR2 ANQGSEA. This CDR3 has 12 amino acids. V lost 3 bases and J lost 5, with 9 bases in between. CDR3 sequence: CSVEPAGDTQYF. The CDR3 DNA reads TGCAGCGTTGAGCCTGCGGGAGATACGCAGTATTTT.

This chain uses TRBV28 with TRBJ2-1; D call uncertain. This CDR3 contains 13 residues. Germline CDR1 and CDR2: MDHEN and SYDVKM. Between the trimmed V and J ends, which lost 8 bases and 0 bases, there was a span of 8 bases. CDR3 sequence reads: CASGLTSYNEQFF. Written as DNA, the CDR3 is TGTGCCAGCGGCTTAACCTCCTACAATGAGCAGTTCTTC.

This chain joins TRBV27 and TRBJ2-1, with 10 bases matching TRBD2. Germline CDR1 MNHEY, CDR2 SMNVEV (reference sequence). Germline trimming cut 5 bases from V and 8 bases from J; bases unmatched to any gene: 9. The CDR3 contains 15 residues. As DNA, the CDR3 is TGTGCCAGCAGTATAACTAGCGGGACCGGGCATGAGCAGTTCTTC. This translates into CASSITSGTGHEQFF.